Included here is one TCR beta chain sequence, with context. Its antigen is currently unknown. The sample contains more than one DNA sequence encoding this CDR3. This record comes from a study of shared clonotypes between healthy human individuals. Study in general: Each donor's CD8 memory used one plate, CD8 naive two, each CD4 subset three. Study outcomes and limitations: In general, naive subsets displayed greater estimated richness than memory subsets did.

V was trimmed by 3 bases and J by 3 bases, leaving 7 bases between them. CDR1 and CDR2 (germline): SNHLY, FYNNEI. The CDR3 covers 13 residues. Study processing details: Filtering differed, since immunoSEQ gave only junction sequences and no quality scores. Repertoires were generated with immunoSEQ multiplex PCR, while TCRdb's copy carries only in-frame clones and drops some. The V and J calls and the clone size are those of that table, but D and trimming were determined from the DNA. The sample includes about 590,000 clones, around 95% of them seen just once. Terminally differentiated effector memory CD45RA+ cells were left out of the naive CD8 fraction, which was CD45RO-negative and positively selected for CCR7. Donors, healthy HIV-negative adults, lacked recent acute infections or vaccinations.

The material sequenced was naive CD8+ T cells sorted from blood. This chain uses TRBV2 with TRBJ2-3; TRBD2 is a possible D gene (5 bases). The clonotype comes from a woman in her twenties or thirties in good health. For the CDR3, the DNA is TGTGCCAGCAGTGACTCGGGGACAGATACGCAGTATTTT. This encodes CASSDSGTDTQYF. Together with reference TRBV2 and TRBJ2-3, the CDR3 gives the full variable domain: EPEVTQTPSHQVTQMGQEVILRCVPISNHLYFYWYRQILGQKVEFLVSFYNNEISEKSEIFDDQFSVERPDGSNFTLKIRSTKLEDSAMYFCASSDSGTDTQYFGPGTRLTVL.